Each of the 8 T cell receptor beta chains below was sequenced from the same sample in a study of blood T cell repertoires in COVID-19. Using immunoSEQ multiplex PCR, the repertoire was profiled, and TCRdb retains in-frame clones only, with some absent. The table has around 250,000 clones, roughly 85% seen once. Source material: peripheral blood. The receptors come from a woman aged 18-29 years with acute or convalescent COVID-19.

This clone occurred a few times. This sequence joins TRBV24-1 and TRBJ2-7; 12 bases match TRBD1. CDR1 is KGHDR and CDR2 is SFDVKD in the germline V gene. CDR3 size: 16 residues. V trimming: 5 bases; J trimming: 3 bases; junction bases outside the gene matches: 7. CDR3 loop: CATSAPGTGGIYEQYF. In nucleotides, the CDR3 is TGTGCCACCAGTGCCCCAGGGACAGGGGGCATCTACGAGCAGTACTTC.

Only a few counts were recorded for this clone. The rearrangement links TRBV25-1 to TRBJ2-2, with a possible D match to TRBD2 (6 bases). The V end lost 4 bases, the J end lost 0 bases, and 6 bases lay between the germline ends. Germline values: CDR1 MGHDK, CDR2 SYGVNS. The CDR3 consists of 14 residues. In nucleotides, the CDR3 is TGTGCCAGCAGTGCGGGGGCGAACACCGGGGAGCTGTTTTTT. Its translation: CASSAGANTGELFF.

This clone was picked up a small number of times. The chain links TRBV28 to TRBJ1-2, with a weak D call TRBD1 (6 bases). With 6 bases removed from V and 2 bases from J, the gap between germline ends came to 19 bases. The CDR3 length is 16 residues. Germline CDR1 reads MDHEN; CDR2 reads SYDVKM. In nucleotides, the CDR3 is TGTGCCAGCAGCCCCACCGGTGGGGGGGGCAACTATGGCTACACCTTC. Protein product: CASSPTGGGGNYGYTF.

The rearrangement joins TRBV28 to TRBJ1-1; D unclear. This CDR3 has 16 residues. The germline gives CDR1 MDHEN, CDR2 SYDVKM. V dropped 6 bases and J dropped 0 bases, with 17 bases sitting between them. In DNA form, the CDR3 reads TGTGCCAGCAGACGCGGGCCTGGGGTGGTGAACACTGAAGCTTTCTTT. Translated, it gives CASRRGPGVVNTEAFF.

This chain links TRBV6-6 with TRBJ2-7; 7 bases align to TRBD1. Germline V gives CDR1 MNHNY, CDR2 SVGAGI (reference sequence). Losses at the gene ends were 2 bases for V and 2 bases for J; bases not matched to a gene: 6. This CDR3 contains 15 residues. The CDR3 DNA follows: TGTGCCAGCAGTTACCTACGGGACAGACCCTACGAGCAGTACTTC. Its protein is CASSYLRDRPYEQYF.

This chain joins TRBV4-3 and TRBJ2-1, with 11 bases lining up with TRBD2. Trimming removed 4 bases from V and 6 bases from J; junction bases left unmatched: 5. Germline V gene data show CDR1 as LGHNA and CDR2 as YSLEER. The CDR3 totals 15 residues. CDR3 in DNA: TGCGCCAGCAGCCCCTCTAGCGGGAGGTTCAATGAGCAGTTCTTC. This codes for CASSPSSGRFNEQFF.

The J gene is TRBJ2-7, the V gene TRBV6-5; D gene uncertain. The germline V gene has CDR1 MNHEY and CDR2 SVGAGI. CDR3 length: 14 amino acids. Trimming removed 10 bases at V and 6 bases at J, with 22 bases between. The CDR3 coding sequence is TGTGCCACCGCGAGAGAGTCGGCAGCGCGCGAGCAGTACTTC. Translation: CATARESAAREQYF.

The chain joins TRBV3-1 (or the pseudogene TRBV3-2) to TRBJ2-1, with 10 bases that match TRBD2. This CDR3 is built from 17 residues. CDR1 is LGHDT, CDR2 YNNKEL, per germline (reference sequence). The trim removed 0 bases at V and 3 bases at J, leaving 5 bases unmatched. The CDR3 DNA reads as TGTGCCAGCAGCCAAGACGTAGCGGGAGGAATCTACAATGAGCAGTTCTTC. Its protein product is CASSQDVAGGIYNEQFF.